What follows are 31 T cell receptor beta chains derived from one specimen sequenced in a study of identical twins. TCRdb redid the calling of the 5' RACE reads with MiXCR, one entry per CDR3 protein. The data show 1.5 million to 2 million distinct CDR3 sequences, 32% seen once. The sample taken for sequencing was cord blood. The receptors derive from a newborn girl in good health.

A note on this clonotype: This may come from a read error, since a much larger clone is one base off. Written as DNA, the CDR3 is TGTGCCAGCAGGGGACAGGAGGATGGCTACACCTTC. Its translation is CASRGQEDGYTF. The rearrangement uses TRBV6-6 and TRBJ1-2; 8 nucleotides align to TRBD1. The trim removed 6 bases at V and 6 bases at J, leaving 3 bases unmatched. Per the germline V gene, CDR1 is MNHNY and CDR2 is SVGAGI (reference sequence). The CDR3 is 12 amino acids.

The chain has TRBV2 and TRBJ2-7; D ambiguous. V was clipped by 7 bases and J by 1 base, with 17 bases between them. Per germline, CDR1 SNHLY and CDR2 FYNNEI. The CDR3 extends over 15 amino acids. The CDR3 is CASTSRSSLSYEQYF. The CDR3 DNA reads as TGTGCCAGCACCTCTAGGAGTAGTTTATCCTACGAGCAGTACTTC.

This clonotype has a count of ten or more. This sequence joins TRBV5-1 and TRBJ2-4; D may be TRBD1 (6 bases). Germline CDR1 reads SGHRS; CDR2 reads YFSETQ. The CDR3 contains 15 residues. The V and J ends lost 1 base and 1 base respectively, with 9 bases between them. CDR3 bases: TGCGCCAGCAGCTTGTGGCAGGGGGCCAAAAACATTCAGTACTTC. It specifies CASSLWQGAKNIQYF. The whole variable domain, filled in from reference TRBV5-1 and TRBJ2-4, reads KAGVTQTPRYLIKTRGQQVTLSCSPISGHRSVSWYQQTPGQGLQFLFEYFSETQRNKGNFPGRFSGRQFSNSRSEMNVSTLELGDSALYLCASSLWQGAKNIQYFGAGTRLSVL.

The V call is TRBV5-1, the J call TRBJ1-1, with 9 bases identical to TRBD1. Germline CDR1 is SGHRS and CDR2 is YFSETQ. The V segment lost 1 base and the J segment 1 base; nucleotides outside the gene matches: 8. CDR3 length: 17 amino acids. The CDR3 nucleotides read TGCGCCAGCAGCTTGAGGCTTCCGGGACAGGGGAACACTGAAGCTTTCTTT. Translating it yields CASSLRLPGQGNTEAFF.

This clonotype came up a few times. This rearrangement joins TRBV27 to TRBJ2-1; 9 positions match TRBD2. Germline loops: CDR1 MNHEY, CDR2 SMNVEV (reference sequence). This CDR3 region has 15 residues. The V gene end was trimmed by 5 bases and the J gene end by 5 bases; junction bases not matched to a gene: 7. The CDR3 nucleotides read TGTGCCAGCAGTATAGTGGCTAGCGGGGACAATGAGCAGTTCTTC. It specifies CASSIVASGDNEQFF.

The chain combines TRBV15 with TRBJ2-4; 10 nucleotides match TRBD1. The J segment lost 7 bases and the V segment lost 0 bases, leaving 6 bases of the junction unmatched. This CDR3 comprises 16 residues. Germline values: CDR1 LNHNV, CDR2 YYDKDF (reference sequence). CDR3: CATSRDPPGQGNIQYF. The CDR3 DNA sequence: TGTGCCACCAGCAGAGATCCCCCGGGACAGGGGAACATTCAGTACTTC. The variable domain in full, completed from reference TRBV15 and TRBJ2-4, reads DAMVIQNPRYQVTQFGKPVTLSCSQTLNHNVMYWYQQKSSQAPKLLFHYYDKDFNNEADTPDNFQSRRPNTSFCFLDIRSPGLGDTAMYLCATSRDPPGQGNIQYFGAGTRLSVL.

V is TRBV14 and J is TRBJ1-4; 7 positions match TRBD1. Germline assignment: CDR1 SGHDN and CDR2 FVKESK. The CDR3 sequence is 14 residues long. The V gene end was trimmed by 3 bases and the J gene end by 4 bases; junction bases not matched to a gene: 2. The CDR3, as DNA: TGTGCCAGCAGCCAGACAGGGTTTAATGAAAAACTGTTTTTT. Encoded protein: CASSQTGFNEKLFF.

This clonotype appeared a few times. The chain links TRBV6-6 to TRBJ1-2; D is ambiguous. The CDR3 totals 14 residues. The ends were cut back, 2 bases at V and 2 bases at J, with 9 bases in the middle. Germline V gene lookup returns CDR1 MNHNY and CDR2 SVGAGI (reference sequence). CDR3 protein: CASSYGQSNYGYTF. The CDR3 DNA reads as TGTGCCAGCAGTTACGGCCAGTCCAACTATGGCTACACCTTC.

Only a few counts were recorded for this clonotype. The J gene is TRBJ1-4, the V gene TRBV15; TRBD1 might be the D (5 bases). The ends were cut back, 4 bases at V and 8 bases at J, with 11 bases in the middle. This CDR3 has 13 amino acids. Germline V gene sequence: CDR1 LNHNV, CDR2 YYDKDF (reference sequence). As DNA, the CDR3 is TGTGCCACCAGCACCTGGGGGGGGGAAAAACTGTTTTTT. As protein: CATSTWGGEKLFF.

The CDR3 loop reads CSARRGEGDTQYF. The CDR3, as DNA: TGCAGTGCTAGACGCGGGGAGGGGGATACCCAGTACTTC. The chain carries TRBV20-1 and TRBJ2-5, with D maybe TRBD2 (7 bases). Germline V lookup: CDR1 DFQATT, CDR2 SNEGSKA (reference sequence). This CDR3 has 13 residues. V lost 2 bases, J lost 8 bases, and 15 bases lay in between.

This clonotype appeared many times. V usage is TRBV29-1 and J usage is TRBJ2-3, with no clear D. The germline V and J ends were trimmed by 2 bases and 1 base, with 10 bases remaining between them. CDR3 length equals 14 residues. From germline, CDR1 is SQVTM and CDR2 ANQGSEA. The CDR3 region has the DNA TGCAGCGTTGAAATGCGACGCCGCACAGATACGCAGTATTTT. Translated, it gives CSVEMRRRTDTQYF.

The chain links TRBV7-2 to TRBJ2-7; a possible D gene is TRBD2 (5 bases). There are 15 residues in the CDR3. CDR1 SGHTA and CDR2 FQGNSA come from the germline V gene. V shed 2 bases and J shed 2 bases, with 13 bases lying between them. The CDR3 nucleotides read TGTGCCAGCAGCTTATACGGGATTACGGCCTACGAGCAGTACTTC. This sequence encodes CASSLYGITAYEQYF.

The J gene is TRBJ2-5, the V gene TRBV7-2; D is unresolved. The ends were cut back, 2 bases at V and 2 bases at J, with 15 bases in the middle. Germline V gene data show CDR1 as SGHTA and CDR2 as FQGNSA. This CDR3 is built from 16 residues. CDR3 protein: CASSLLRRVGQETQYF. In DNA form, the CDR3 reads TGTGCCAGCAGCTTATTGCGCCGCGTGGGGCAAGAGACCCAGTACTTC. Based on the CDR3 plus reference TRBV7-2 and TRBJ2-5, the full variable domain is GAGVSQSPSNKVTEKGKDVELRCDPISGHTALYWYRQSLGQGLEFLIYFQGNSAPDKSGLPSDRFSAERTGGSVSTLTIQRTQQEDSAVYLCASSLLRRVGQETQYFGPGTRLLVL.

Notes on this clonotype: One junction end does not reproduce the germline sequence, and a read error may be involved. This chain links TRBV12-3 or TRBV12-4 with TRBJ2-3; D assignment may be TRBD1 or TRBD2 (5 bases each). The CDR3 is 14 amino acids. The DNA for the CDR3 is TGTGCCAGCAGCCCCCGGGGCGGCACAGATACGCGGTATTTT. This translates into CASSPRGGTDTRYF.

DNA of the CDR3: TGTGCCAGCACCCTCCGGGACAGGAGGAATCGTAGCTATGGCTACACCTTC. It encodes CASTLRDRRNRSYGYTF. The rearrangement links TRBV28 to TRBJ1-2; 8 bases match TRBD1. Germline CDR1 is MDHEN and CDR2 is SYDVKM. This CDR3 region has 17 residues. With V trimmed by 7 bases and J by 4 bases, 17 bases remained unmatched.

This clonotype was detected a few times. This chain uses TRBV19 with TRBJ2-6; D gene unclear. Germline CDR1 and CDR2: LNHDA and SQIVND (reference sequence). Trimming removed 3 bases at V and 4 bases at J, with 4 bases between. There are 13 residues in the CDR3. This chain's CDR3 is CASSILGANVLTF. As DNA, the CDR3 is TGTGCCAGTAGTATCCTAGGGGCCAACGTCCTGACTTTC.

CDR3 coding DNA: TGTGCCAGCTCAGTTACCTTAGTCGGGGGACAAGAGACCCAGTTCTTC. It translates to CASSVTLVGGQETQFF. This sequence joins TRBV6-6 and TRBJ2-1; TRBD1 or TRBD2 may be the D gene (6 bases each). From germline, CDR1 is MNHNY and CDR2 SVGAGI (reference sequence). The CDR3 runs to 16 residues. The V end was cut by 8 bases, the J end by 13 bases, with 30 bases between.

A note on this clonotype: A much larger clone differs from this one at a single base, so this may be a read error. The CDR3 DNA reads TGTGCCAGCAGTTTAGGCTGGGGACCATCCTACAATGAGCAGTACTTC. Translation: CASSLGWGPSYNEQYF. V and J are TRBV27 and TRBJ2-7; TRBD1 or TRBD2 may be the D gene (5 bases each). The CDR3 has 16 amino acids. V lost 2 bases and J 7 bases, leaving 21 bases between the germline ends. Per germline, CDR1 MNHEY and CDR2 SMNVEV (reference sequence).

V gene TRBV9 combines with J gene TRBJ2-5; D remains unclear. This CDR3 has 14 amino acids. Deletions cut 3 bases from V and 1 base from J, with 10 bases between. Germline CDR1 SGDLS, CDR2 YYNGEE. CDR3 amino acids: CASSEGVIQETQYF. The CDR3 DNA follows: TGTGCCAGCAGCGAGGGCGTGATCCAAGAGACCCAGTACTTC. The complete variable domain, with remaining parts taken from reference TRBV9 and TRBJ2-5, reads DSGVTQTPKHLITATGQRVTLRCSPRSGDLSVYWYQQSLDQGLQFLIQYYNGEERAKGNILERFSAQQFPDLHSELNLSSLELGDSALYFCASSEGVIQETQYFGPGTRLLVL.

This clonotype showed up many times. This chain uses TRBV20-1 with TRBJ2-7; 7 bases line up with TRBD1. The CDR3 has 14 residues. V lost 5 bases to trimming and J lost 4 bases; unmatched junction nucleotides: 11. Germline V gene lookup returns CDR1 DFQATT and CDR2 SNEGSKA (reference sequence). The CDR3 is CSAPWDRVRYEQYF. CDR3 nucleotides: TGCAGTGCTCCCTGGGACAGAGTAAGGTACGAGCAGTACTTC.

There are many counts of this clonotype. V is TRBV5-1 and J is TRBJ2-7; weak D call: TRBD1 (6 bases). Deletions cut 0 bases from V and 4 bases from J, with 8 bases between. This CDR3 region has 13 residues. Per germline, CDR1 SGHRS and CDR2 YFSETQ. The CDR3 is CASSLDRVYEQYF. The CDR3 DNA reads as TGCGCCAGCAGCTTGGACAGGGTTTACGAGCAGTACTTC.

This clonotype was picked up a small number of times. This chain uses TRBV20-1 with TRBJ2-3, with D perhaps TRBD1 (6 bases). CDR3 length: 15 amino acids. Germline lookup yields CDR1 DFQATT and CDR2 SNEGSKA (reference sequence). Trimming took off 4 bases at V and 2 bases at J, with 16 bases between the two ends. CDR3 residues: CSATIPWGPTDTQYF. The CDR3 coding sequence is TGCAGTGCTACCATCCCGTGGGGGCCCACAGATACGCAGTATTTT.

The rearrangement joins TRBV7-8 to TRBJ1-5, with no clear D. This CDR3 spans 16 amino acids. Trimming pared 6 bases from V and 0 bases from J, leaving 15 bases between. Per the germline V gene, CDR1 is SGHVS and CDR2 is FQNEAQ. The chain's CDR3 is CASSHLVRNSNQPQHF. As DNA, the CDR3 is TGTGCCAGCAGTCACCTAGTACGTAATAGCAATCAGCCCCAGCATTTT.

V usage is TRBV15 and J usage is TRBJ2-1; 8 bases fit TRBD2. The CDR3 loop spans 14 amino acids. Per the germline V gene, CDR1 is LNHNV and CDR2 is YYDKDF (reference sequence). Trimming removed 8 bases from V and 9 bases from J; junction bases left unmatched: 12. The CDR3 spells CATGTKRELSEQFF. The CDR3 DNA follows: TGTGCCACCGGGACCAAGCGGGAGTTGAGTGAGCAGTTCTTC. The variable domain in full, completed from reference TRBV15 and TRBJ2-1, reads DAMVIQNPRYQVTQFGKPVTLSCSQTLNHNVMYWYQQKSSQAPKLLFHYYDKDFNNEADTPDNFQSRRPNTSFCFLDIRSPGLGDTAMYLCATGTKRELSEQFFGPGTRLTVL.

The J gene is TRBJ2-7, the V gene TRBV10-3, with 7 bases identical to TRBD1. The CDR3 totals 14 residues. J gave up 4 bases and V 7 bases, and 10 bases lay outside the gene matches. Germline-derived CDR1 and CDR2 are ENHRY and SYGVKD. The CDR3 reads CAITPRGPAYEQYF. CDR3 nucleotides: TGTGCCATCACCCCGAGGGGGCCGGCGTACGAGCAGTACTTC.

V gene TRBV3-1 combines with J gene TRBJ2-1, with 9 bases that match TRBD2. Germline V gives CDR1 LGHDT, CDR2 YNNKEL (reference sequence). The J segment lost 8 bases and the V segment lost 1 base, leaving 6 bases of the junction unmatched. CDR3 size: 15 residues. CDR3: CASSQALAGEDEQFF. In nucleotides, the CDR3 is TGTGCCAGCAGCCAAGCCTTAGCGGGAGAGGATGAGCAGTTCTTC.

This clonotype turned up a few times. This could be a read error, since a much larger clone is one nucleotide away. The rearrangement uses TRBV12-3 or TRBV12-4 and TRBJ2-3; D is unclear. The V gene lost 5 bases and the J gene lost 4 bases, with 7 bases spanning the gap. The CDR3 has 12 residues. CDR3 sequence reads: CASSTTADTQYF. CDR3 DNA: TGTGCCAGCAGTACCACCGCAGATACGCAGTATTTT.

This chain joins TRBV4-2 and TRBJ2-6; 7 nucleotides agree with TRBD1. There are 17 residues in the CDR3. CDR1 and CDR2 (germline): LGHNA, YNFKEQ. V was clipped by 0 bases and J by 1 base; unmatched bases: 3. CDR3 region: CASSQDSTGSGANVLTF. The DNA for the CDR3 is TGTGCCAGCAGCCAAGACTCGACAGGGTCTGGGGCCAACGTCCTGACTTTC.

The rearrangement joins TRBV2 to TRBJ2-5; 11 bases map to TRBD2. The CDR3 length is 18 residues. Germline V lookup: CDR1 SNHLY, CDR2 FYNNEI. Germline trimming cut 6 bases from V and 11 bases from J; bases unmatched to any gene: 23. CDR3 in amino acids: CASRILSGTSGPLNEQYF. The CDR3 nucleotides read TGTGCCAGCAGGATTTTAAGTGGGACTAGCGGTCCTCTAAATGAGCAGTACTTC. The variable domain in full, with the rest retrieved from reference TRBV2 and TRBJ2-5, is EPEVTQTPSHQVTQMGQEVILRCVPISNHLYFYWYRQILGQKVEFLVSFYNNEISEKSEIFDDQFSVERPDGSNFTLKIRSTKLEDSAMYFCASRILSGTSGPLNEQYFGPGTRLLVL.

This clonotype was seen a handful of times. The chain employs TRBV10-3 and TRBJ1-5; maybe TRBD1 (5 bases). The CDR3 runs to 16 residues. Germline V lookup: CDR1 ENHRY, CDR2 SYGVKD. V dropped 5 bases and J dropped 7 bases, with 21 bases sitting between them. For the CDR3, the DNA is TGTGCCATCAGTTCCTTCGGACCCTCAAGGGGACAGCCCCAGCATTTT. This sequence encodes CAISSFGPSRGQPQHF.

Concerning this clonotype: This may stem from a read error, because a much larger clone lies one nucleotide away. In nucleotides, the CDR3 is TGCGCCAGCAGCCAGCCTACTAGCGGGAGTGCCAAAAACATTCGGTACTTC. Residues: CASSQPTSGSAKNIRYF. This chain links TRBV4-1 with TRBJ2-4; 11 bases map to TRBD2. The germline V gene has CDR1 MGHRA and CDR2 YSYEKL. The CDR3 has 17 amino acids.